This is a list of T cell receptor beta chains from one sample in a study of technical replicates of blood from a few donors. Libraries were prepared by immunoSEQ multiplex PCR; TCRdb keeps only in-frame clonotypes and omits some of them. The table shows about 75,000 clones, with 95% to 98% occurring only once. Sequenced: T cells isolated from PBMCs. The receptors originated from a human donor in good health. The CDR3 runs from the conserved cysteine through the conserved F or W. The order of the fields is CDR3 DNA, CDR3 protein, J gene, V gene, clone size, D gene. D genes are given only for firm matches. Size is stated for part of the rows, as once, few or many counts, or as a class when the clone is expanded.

TGTGCCAGCAGTCCCGAAGGGGCCTACAATGAGCAGTTCTTC CASSPEGAYNEQFF TRBJ2-1 TRBV6-6 NA NA
TGTGCCAGCTCACCGGGAGGGGGAGGGAACACTGAAGCTTTCTTT CASSPGGGGNTEAFF TRBJ1-1 TRBV18 NA NA
TGTGCCAGCAGTCCGGACAGGGGCTATGGCTACACCTTC CASSPDRGYGYTF TRBJ1-2 TRBV27 NA TRBD1
TGTGCCAGCAGTTCCGCGGTCCTAAACCCTAACACCGGGGAGCTGTTTTTT CASSSAVLNPNTGELFF TRBJ2-2 TRBV28 NA NA
TGTGCCAGCAGCTTAGACAGGGGGGCCACTGAAGCTTTCTTT CASSLDRGATEAFF TRBJ1-1 TRBV7-9 NA TRBD1
TGCGCCAGCAGCTTTTCTATAGGGGGCGAGACTGAAGCTTTCTTT CASSFSIGGETEAFF TRBJ1-1 TRBV5-1 once TRBD1
TGCAGCGCGGGACAGGGGGCCATAGTGGGCACTGAAGCTTTCTTT CSAGQGAIVGTEAFF TRBJ1-1 TRBV29-1 NA TRBD1
TGTGCCAGCAGCGCGGACTTAAACAATGAGCAGTTCTTC CASSADLNNEQFF TRBJ2-1 TRBV9 NA NA
TGTGCCAGCAGTTCGGAGGGAGAAGCAGACGAGCAGTACTTC CASSSEGEADEQYF TRBJ2-7 TRBV7-6 NA NA
TGTGCCAGCAGTAACTTAGGATTGGGGGGGACTAATGAAAAACTGTTTTTT CASSNLGLGGTNEKLFF TRBJ1-4 TRBV28 NA NA
TGTGCCGGGAGTGTGAGGACACCCTCTACCTCTGGAAACACCATATATTTT CAGSVRTPSTSGNTIYF TRBJ1-3 TRBV30 NA NA
TGCGCCAGCAGCCAAGAGTTCCAAAGACACAGCTCCTACAATGAGCAGTTCTTC CASSQEFQRHSSYNEQFF TRBJ2-1 TRBV4-3 NA NA
TGTGCCAGCAGCTTAGCGGGAGGGACTGAGGAGCAGTACTTC CASSLAGGTEEQYF TRBJ2-7 TRBV7-2 NA TRBD2
TGTGCCAGCAGCTCTAAAGCGGGACCCGCCTACAATGAGCAGTTCTTC CASSSKAGPAYNEQFF TRBJ2-1 TRBV7-3 NA TRBD2
TGTGCCACCGGGAAGGGCTCTGGGGCCAACGTCCTGACTTTC CATGKGSGANVLTF TRBJ2-6 TRBV19 NA NA
TGTGCCAGCAAGCTACGGGAACACTACAATGAGCAGTTCTTC CASKLREHYNEQFF TRBJ2-1 TRBV2 NA NA
TGTGCCAGTAGTATCCGGGACTACTCAAATAATGAGCAGTTCTTC CASSIRDYSNNEQFF TRBJ2-1 TRBV19 NA TRBD2
TGTGCCAGCAGCCCTAACATGGAGGGACTTCGTGGCTACACCTTC CASSPNMEGLRGYTF TRBJ1-2 TRBV9 NA NA
TGTGCCAGCAGTTATCGCGTCCGGGACTACGAGCAGTACTTC CASSYRVRDYEQYF TRBJ2-7 TRBV6-5 NA NA
TGTGCCAGCAGGGCCGGGACTAGCGGAAATGAGCAGTTCTTC CASRAGTSGNEQFF TRBJ2-1 TRBV5-4 NA TRBD2
TGTGCCAGCAGTCCCGTAGGGAAAGCGGTTAACTACACCTTC CASSPVGKAVNYTF TRBJ1-2 TRBV28 NA NA
TGTGCCAGCACCTTCCTGGCGGGCTCCTACGAGCAGTACTTC CASTFLAGSYEQYF TRBJ2-7 TRBV7-8 NA NA
TGTGCCAGCAGTGTAACACTAGCGGGAAACGAGCAGTACTTC CASSVTLAGNEQYF TRBJ2-7 TRBV2 once TRBD2